A selection of T cell receptor beta chains follows, all from one sample in a study of beta chain features in type 1 diabetes. Clones were sequenced by immunoSEQ multiplex PCR, and TCRdb holds only the in-frame ones, with some missing. Of about 290,000 clones listed, under 8.5% were seen once; the top ten hold roughly 1%. Sequencing was carried out using central memory CD4+ T cells from blood. The receptor set was obtained from a woman between 18 and 30 years old in good health. The CDR3 runs from the conserved cysteine through the conserved F or W. A D gene is named only where the DNA matches it firmly. Part of the rows lack a size; the others show once, few, many or a class for expanded clones.

V gene	D gene	J gene	clone size	CDR3 DNA	CDR3 protein
TRBV6-6	-	TRBJ1-5	few	TGTGCCATCAGTGGGGCTAAGGGGGAGCCCCAGCATTTT	CAISGAKGEPQHF
TRBV5-4	-	TRBJ2-2	-	TGTGCCAGCAGCTTTGACGCCCCGGGGGAGCTGTTTTTT	CASSFDAPGELFF
TRBV2	-	TRBJ1-5	-	TGTGCCAGCAGTGAAGCGTTTGATAATCAGCCCCAGCATTTT	CASSEAFDNQPQHF
TRBV29-1	-	TRBJ1-2	-	TGCAGCGTCACTGAGGACAGCTATGGCTACACCTTC	CSVTEDSYGYTF
TRBV5-1	-	TRBJ2-7	many	TGCGCCAGCAGCTTGATGGGCGGACCCTACGAGCAGTACTTC	CASSLMGGPYEQYF
TRBV7-3	-	TRBJ1-1	-	TGTGCCAGCAGCTTAGGGCAGGCTGGAGGAGCTTTCTTT	CASSLGQAGGAFF
TRBV4-3	-	TRBJ2-3	few	TGCGCCAGCAGCCCGCGGGGCGGGAGCACAGATACGCAGTATTTT	CASSPRGGSTDTQYF
TRBV30	-	TRBJ1-5	few	TGTGCCTGGACCCGGGACGGTTCGGCTAGTCAGCCCCAGCATTTT	CAWTRDGSASQPQHF
TRBV30	-	TRBJ2-5	many	TGTGCCTGGAGTGGGACGGGAGCTCCGAGCACCCAGTACTTC	CAWSGTGAPSTQYF
TRBV7-9	-	TRBJ2-2	-	TGTGCCAGCAGCTTAACGGGGCGGACCACGAACACCGGGGAGCTGTTTTTT	CASSLTGRTTNTGELFF
TRBV19	-	TRBJ1-5	-	TGTGCCAGTAGTATCTTAGGGGACCAGCCCCAGCATTTT	CASSILGDQPQHF
TRBV4-1	TRBD1	TRBJ2-1	many	TGCGCCAGCAGCCTGAGGACAGGAGCCTCCTACAATGAGCAGTTCTTC	CASSLRTGASYNEQFF
TRBV19	TRBD1	TRBJ1-4	few	TGTGCCAGTAAAACCCCCGGACAGGCCGCGGGAAAACTGTTTTTT	CASKTPGQAAGKLFF
TRBV7-9	-	TRBJ2-2	few	TGTGCCAGCAGCTTGCACAACCCCACCGGGGAGCTGTTTTTT	CASSLHNPTGELFF
TRBV15	-	TRBJ1-6	-	TGTGCCACCAGCAGAGATAACAATTCACCCCTCCACTTT	CATSRDNNSPLHF
TRBV4-1	-	TRBJ1-2	few	TGCGCCAGCAGCCAAGATATGGCAGCCTCAGCTAACTATGGCTACACCTTC	CASSQDMAASANYGYTF
TRBV18	-	TRBJ2-3	few	TGTGCCAGCTCCCCCTATGCGGGGACTCGGGGAAGCACAGATACGCAGTATTTT	CASSPYAGTRGSTDTQYF
TRBV7-9	-	TRBJ1-2	many	TGTGCCAGCAGCTTAGCGCTAGGAAGGGCCTATGGCTACACCTTC	CASSLALGRAYGYTF
TRBV7-2	-	TRBJ1-6	few	TGTGCCAGCAGCTTAACCCCCTCGGGACGGATTAATTCACCCCTCCACTTT	CASSLTPSGRINSPLHF
TRBV18	-	TRBJ2-3	many	TGTGCCAGCTCACAGCGGGCTTCTAGCACAGATACGCAGTATTTT	CASSQRASSTDTQYF
TRBV5-1	TRBD1	TRBJ2-2	-	TGCGCCAGCAGTCGGGACAGGTCTAACACCGGGGAGCTGTTTTTT	CASSRDRSNTGELFF
TRBV7-9	-	TRBJ1-1	few	TGTGCCAGCAGCCTCACTTGGGCGGGAGATCGGAACACTGAAGCTTTCTTT	CASSLTWAGDRNTEAFF
TRBV14	TRBD2	TRBJ2-1	few	TGTGCCAGCAGCCAACCCGGACTAGCGTACCATGAGCAGTTCTTC	CASSQPGLAYHEQFF
TRBV6-1	TRBD1	TRBJ2-7	few	TGTGCCAGCAGAATGGGACAGGTCCAATACGAGCAGTACTTC	CASRMGQVQYEQYF
TRBV5-6	-	TRBJ1-1	-	TGTGCCAGCAGCCCTAAACCTCGATCCGGAGCTTTCTTT	CASSPKPRSGAFF
TRBV7-2	-	TRBJ2-5	many	TGTGCCAGCAGGGGTCAAGAGACCCAGTACTTC	CASRGQETQYF
TRBV7-3	-	TRBJ2-2	-	TGTGCCAGCAGCTTCGGCGGAGCGAACACCGGGGAGCTGTTTTTT	CASSFGGANTGELFF
TRBV6-5	-	TRBJ1-5	few	TGTGCCAGCAGCCGCGGACAGCGCAATCAGCCCCAGCATTTT	CASSRGQRNQPQHF
TRBV7-2	TRBD2	TRBJ2-5	-	TGTGCCAGCAGCTTAGGGACTAGCGGGGGGTCAGAGACCCAGTACTTC	CASSLGTSGGSETQYF
TRBV19	TRBD1	TRBJ2-5	few	TGTGCCAGTGCAGGGGGCGCAGGTTCGGAGACCCAGTACTTC	CASAGGAGSETQYF
TRBV7-9	TRBD1	TRBJ1-4	-	TGTGCCAGCAGCCGACGAGGACAGGGAAGGACTAATGAAAAACTGTTTTTT	CASSRRGQGRTNEKLFF
TRBV4-3	-	TRBJ1-2	-	TGCGCCAGCAGCCAAGAGTATCCAGGGGCCGTCTATGGCTACACCTTC	CASSQEYPGAVYGYTF
TRBV19	TRBD1	TRBJ1-2	few	TGTGCCAGTAGGATTCGACAGGGATTAGTCGCCTATGGCTACACCTTC	CASRIRQGLVAYGYTF
TRBV6-5	TRBD1	TRBJ1-6	few	TGTGCCAGCCGACAGGGACCGAGAAATTCACCCCTCCACTTT	CASRQGPRNSPLHF
TRBV6-5	-	TRBJ1-1	-	TGTGCCAGCAGGTCTATGAACACTGAAGCTTTCTTT	CASRSMNTEAFF
TRBV28	TRBD1	TRBJ1-1	few	TGTGCCAGCAGTTCCCCGGGACAGGGAGACACTGAAGCTTTCTTT	CASSSPGQGDTEAFF
TRBV6-5	-	TRBJ1-1	few	TGTGCCAGCAGCCGGAAGGTTCGACAGTCTGAAGCTTTCTTT	CASSRKVRQSEAFF
TRBV6-5	TRBD1	TRBJ2-1	few	TGTGCCAGCAGCCGGACAGGGGCTAAATACAATGAGCAGTTCTTC	CASSRTGAKYNEQFF
TRBV6-5	-	TRBJ2-5	few	TGTGCCAGCAGTGAAGGAGAGACCCAGTACTTC	CASSEGETQYF
TRBV4-3	TRBD2	TRBJ2-3	-	TGCGCCAGCAGCCAAGATTCCACCACGGGGGGGGAAACAGATACGCAGTATTTT	CASSQDSTTGGETDTQYF
TRBV5-1	TRBD1	TRBJ2-6	few	TGCGCCAGCAGCCCGGACAGGCGTTCTGGGGCCAACGTCCTGACTTTC	CASSPDRRSGANVLTF
TRBV7-6	-	TRBJ2-2	-	TGTGCCAGCAGCACCCGGTCCGGGGAGCTGTTTTTT	CASSTRSGELFF
TRBV11-3	TRBD1	TRBJ2-7	-	TGTGCCAGCAGCTTCGGGACAGGGGTAGGGTACGAGCAGTACTTC	CASSFGTGVGYEQYF
TRBV7-9	-	TRBJ1-5	-	TGTGCCAGCAGCTTAGGTGGGGCAAGTCATCAGCCCCAGCATTTT	CASSLGGASHQPQHF
TRBV7-2	-	TRBJ2-3	-	TGTGCCAGCAGCCCATTCACAGATACGCAGTATTTT	CASSPFTDTQYF
TRBV18	-	TRBJ1-6	few	TGTGCCAGCTCACCAGCCTTCAATAATTCACCCCTCCACTTT	CASSPAFNNSPLHF
TRBV7-8	TRBD1	TRBJ1-5	-	TGTGCCAGCAGCTTAGAACCGAGGGGGCAGGCCAGCAATCAGCCCCAGCATTTT	CASSLEPRGQASNQPQHF
TRBV7-9	-	TRBJ1-1	few	TGTGCCAGCAGCCGCGGACAGTTGAACACTGAAGCTTTCTTT	CASSRGQLNTEAFF
TRBV30	-	TRBJ1-2	many	TGTGCCTGGAACTTTAGGTTTAGTGGCTACACCTTC	CAWNFRFSGYTF
TRBV28	-	TRBJ2-3	-	TGTGCCAGCAGTTTATGGGTGGAGGCAGAAAACACAGATACGCAGTATTTT	CASSLWVEAENTDTQYF
TRBV7-2	TRBD1	TRBJ1-1	-	TGTGCCAGCAGCCCCACAGGGGGGCTCGAAGCTTTCTTT	CASSPTGGLEAFF
TRBV6-5	TRBD1	TRBJ1-5	few	TGTGCCAGCAGTAAGGACAGGGTGTATCAGCCCCAGCATTTT	CASSKDRVYQPQHF
TRBV7-2	-	TRBJ1-6	few	TGTGCCAGCAGCTTAGCCCAACAGGTTCGGAATTCACCCCTCCACTTT	CASSLAQQVRNSPLHF
TRBV5-1	-	TRBJ2-3	few	TGCGCCAGCAGCCAAGAAAGGAACACAGATACGCAGTATTTT	CASSQERNTDTQYF
TRBV21-1	-	TRBJ2-3	-	TGTGCCAACCAGTCCGGGACACCGAGCACAGATACGCAGTATTTT	CANQSGTPSTDTQYF